This T cell receptor beta chain was captured by sequencing in a study of response to subunit inactivated influenza vaccine. Study conclusions and caveats: The authors proposed limited new T cell recruitment per seasonal influenza vaccination.

This clonotype was observed a handful of times. What it binds is not known. One entry per CDR3 protein, called by TCRdb with MiXCR from the RT-PCR reads. Of 800,000 to 1,000,000 distinct CDR3 sequences in the sample, around 20% were seen once. The CDR3 totals 17 residues. J gave up 2 bases and V 4 bases, and 13 bases lay outside the gene matches. Germline V gene lookup returns CDR1 ENHRY and CDR2 SYGVKD. The material was PBMCs from blood, obtained 5 days after vaccination. The rearrangement links TRBV10-3 to TRBJ2-7; the match to TRBD2 covers 8 bases. The sequence came from a man aged 45-65 years who received an inactivated influenza vaccine. DNA of the CDR3: TGTGCCATCAGTGCTTCCATCATGAGCGGGAGCCCCTACGAGCAGTACTTC. Translating gives CAISASIMSGSPYEQYF.